Listed below are T cell receptor beta chains from one sample, sequenced in a study of blood T cell repertoires in COVID-19. This table comes from immunoSEQ multiplex PCR, and its TCRdb copy is limited to in-frame clones, with some not included. The data contain hundreds of thousands of clones, approximately 91% of them seen just once; the ten biggest clones take up 0.75% to 1%. What was sequenced was PBMCs or T cells enriched from blood (not recorded which). The receptors shown here come from a woman aged 25 to 39 who had recovered from COVID-19. Both conserved end residues are part of each CDR3. D genes are given only for firm matches.

>TRBJ1-5|.|TRBV27
CASRTTKRTPKVYQPQHF
>TRBJ1-1|.|TRBV6-5
CASNPRVNGQTEAFF
>TRBJ1-4|.|TRBV29-1
CSAGDEKLFF
>TRBJ2-3|TRBD2|TRBV4-3
CASSQGLAGGADTQYF
>TRBJ2-1|TRBD1|TRBV30
CAWRGTGTGSNEQFF
>TRBJ2-1|.|TRBV28
CASSNSASGDNEQFF
>TRBJ1-6|.|TRBV5-4
CASGGATGPNSPLHF
>TRBJ2-3|.|TRBV27
CASTLQHDRPGDTQYF
>TRBJ1-6|TRBD1|TRBV2
CASSPGGGTGDSPLHF
>TRBJ1-2|.|TRBV7-2
CASSLGGIDGYTF
>TRBJ1-2|TRBD1|TRBV5-1
CASSWDRAPNYGYTF
>TRBJ2-1|TRBD2|TRBV27
CASRTSGGAPEQFF
>TRBJ2-3|.|TRBV27
CASGENTDTQYF
>TRBJ1-2|.|TRBV14
CASSQDPGPGYGYTF
>TRBJ1-6|.|TRBV6-5
CASSRAGTNSPLHF
>TRBJ1-5|TRBD1|TRBV24-1
CATSDPGQGNQPQHF
>TRBJ1-2|.|TRBV7-8
CASSLARTSYGYTF
>TRBJ2-1|TRBD2|TRBV4-1
CASSQGGGLGQFF
>TRBJ1-2|.|TRBV7-8
CASSLGQPHGYTF
>TRBJ1-2|.|TRBV7-9
CASSFRTELFYGYTF
>TRBJ2-1|.|TRBV27
CASSLSPTVVNEQFF
>TRBJ2-3|TRBD1|TRBV4-3
CASSLGTGGDTQYF
>TRBJ2-7|.|TRBV28
CASLGIVIGSSYEQYF
>TRBJ2-1|TRBD2|TRBV7-9
CASNGLAGGDEQFF
>TRBJ1-1|.|TRBV25-1
CASSREGSRNTEAFF
>TRBJ1-3|TRBD1|TRBV2
CASRGTGGNTIYF
>TRBJ1-2|.|TRBV28
CASSFLGGYGYTF
>TRBJ2-5|TRBD2|TRBV4-2
CASSQDKGTSGETQYF
>TRBJ2-7|.|TRBV4-1
CASSQDLRGLAGLACYEQYF
>TRBJ2-7|.|TRBV4-1
CASSQGQRARYEQYF
>TRBJ1-6|.|TRBV9
CASSGGGQPLHF
>TRBJ2-1|.|TRBV6-2/TRBV6-3
CASSSLYNEQFF
>TRBJ1-1|.|TRBV7-9
CASLGFANTEAFF
>TRBJ2-5|.|TRBV28
CASRSGGIQETQYF
>TRBJ1-3|TRBD1|TRBV19
CASSFQGAGGNTIYF
>TRBJ1-1|TRBD1|TRBV18
CASSPPRDRGPDTEAFF
>TRBJ2-4|.|TRBV18
CASSPAGGLAKNIQYF
>TRBJ2-1|.|TRBV11-3
CASSLGLRVNEQFF
>TRBJ2-2|.|TRBV14
CASSQVSVPGELFF